The 31 T cell receptor beta chains given below trace back to one sample, sequenced in a study of STAT5B mutations in CD4+ large granular lymphocyte leukemia. Data came from immunoSEQ multiplex PCR; TCRdb stores just in-frame clones and leaves some out. Here the sample spans tens of thousands of clones, approximately 79% being singletons. Sequencing input: CD4+ T cells from blood buffy coats. The receptors here all came from a human donor in good health.

V gene TRBV4-2 combines with J gene TRBJ1-5; TRBD1 matches 9 bases. The J segment lost 8 bases and the V segment lost 2 bases, leaving 13 bases of the junction unmatched. The CDR3 runs to 17 residues. Per the germline V gene, CDR1 is LGHNA and CDR2 is YNFKEQ. Here the CDR3 reads CASSQSGRTGVWEPQHF. CDR3 DNA sequence: TGTGCCAGCAGCCAATCTGGGCGGACAGGGGTGTGGGAGCCCCAGCATTTT.

The chain joins TRBV11-2 to TRBJ1-4; D perhaps matches TRBD1 (6 bases). The germline gives CDR1 SGHAT, CDR2 FQNNGV. The CDR3 extends over 15 amino acids. Between the trimmed V and J ends, which lost 5 bases and 7 bases, there was a span of 17 bases. The CDR3 region is CASSGYREHLEKLFF. CDR3 coding DNA: TGTGCCAGCAGCGGGTACAGGGAGCACCTTGAAAAACTGTTTTTT.

The V and J genes are TRBV4-3 and TRBJ2-5; no reliable D call. The V gene lost 0 bases and the J gene lost 4 bases, with 6 bases spanning the gap. Germline V lookup: CDR1 LGHNA, CDR2 YSLEER. The CDR3 consists of 13 residues. The CDR3: CASSQEIGETQYF. The CDR3 DNA sequence: TGCGCCAGCAGCCAAGAGATAGGAGAGACCCAGTACTTC.

This clone appeared a single time. The rearrangement uses TRBV6-5 and TRBJ2-1; D perhaps matches TRBD1 (6 bases). V was shortened by 2 bases and J by 9 bases, with 14 bases between the two germline ends. Looked up from germline, CDR1 is MNHEY and CDR2 is SVGAGI. The CDR3 length is 14 residues. For the CDR3, the DNA is TGTGCCAGCAGTTACGGGGCAGGGGTTTCTGAGCAGTTCTTC. This codes for CASSYGAGVSEQFF.

The CDR3 sequence is CASGLERYDTGELFF. The DNA for the CDR3 is TGTGCTAGTGGTTTGGAAAGGTACGACACCGGGGAGCTGTTTTTT. The chain links TRBV12-5 to TRBJ2-2; D gene ambiguous. The CDR3 is 15 amino acids. The V end lost 1 base, the J end lost 3 bases, and 9 bases lay between the germline ends. CDR1 LGHNT and CDR2 FRNRAP come from the germline V gene.

V and J are TRBV6-1 and TRBJ2-7; D may be TRBD1 (6 bases). V gave up 4 bases and J gave up 3 bases, with 13 bases separating them. The CDR3 totals 14 residues. Germline CDR1 reads MNHNS; CDR2 reads SASEGT. The CDR3 loop is CASSATGNNYEQYF. In DNA form, the CDR3 reads TGTGCCAGCAGTGCCACAGGGAATAACTACGAGCAGTACTTC.

This chain uses TRBV1 with TRBJ2-5. TRBV1 is classified as a pseudogene. The CDR3 is made up of 16 amino acids. The CDR3 DNA sequence: TGCACCAGCAGCCAATCCACGACCCACTTCGGAGAGACCCAGTACTTC. It specifies CTSSQSTTHFGETQYF.

The rearrangement links TRBV2 to TRBJ2-5, with 7 bases matching TRBD1. This CDR3 has 14 amino acids. The germline gives CDR1 SNHLY, CDR2 FYNNEI. J gave up 1 base and V 6 bases, and 5 bases lay outside the gene matches. For the CDR3, the DNA is TGTGCCAGCAGGGGGGACAGTTCCCAAGAGACCCAGTACTTC. Translated, it gives CASRGDSSQETQYF.

This chain joins TRBV18 and TRBJ1-2; TRBD1 matches 9 bases. J gave up 4 bases and V 3 bases, and 6 bases lay outside the gene matches. Germline V gives CDR1 KGHSH, CDR2 LQKENI. The CDR3 contains 15 residues. Here the CDR3 reads CASSPGTGHSYGYTF. Here the CDR3 DNA reads TGTGCCAGCTCACCCGGGACAGGGCACTCCTATGGCTACACCTTC.

V usage is TRBV6-5 and J usage is TRBJ2-1; D ambiguous. This CDR3 region has 12 residues. V lost 6 bases and J 2 bases, leaving 5 bases between the germline ends. In germline, CDR1 is MNHEY, CDR2 SVGAGI. CDR3 amino acids: CASRAAYNEQFF. In nucleotides, the CDR3 is TGTGCCAGCAGGGCGGCCTACAATGAGCAGTTCTTC.

This clone showed up just a few times. This chain uses TRBV7-2 with TRBJ1-2, with D possibly being TRBD1 (6 bases). The CDR3 has 13 amino acids. Germline CDR1 SGHTA, CDR2 FQGNSA. Trimming removed 1 base from V and 7 bases from J, with 10 bases in between. The CDR3 reads CASSLGGARGYTF. For the CDR3, the DNA is TGTGCCAGCAGCTTAGGGGGGGCTCGTGGCTACACCTTC.

In this sample, this clone turned up a few times. The chain has TRBV7-2 and TRBJ1-5; possibly TRBD1 for D (5 bases). Germline-derived CDR1 and CDR2 are SGHTA and FQGNSA. Trimming cost V 4 bases and J 3 bases, with 13 bases left between them. The CDR3 is 15 amino acids. CDR3 sequence: CASSSREGPNQPQHF. The DNA for the CDR3 is TGTGCCAGCAGCTCGCGAGAGGGGCCCAATCAGCCCCAGCATTTT.

This chain links TRBV2 with TRBJ2-5; 11 nucleotides match TRBD2. V dropped 4 bases and J dropped 5; count of bases not matched to a gene: 9. Germline assignment: CDR1 SNHLY and CDR2 FYNNEI. The CDR3 is made up of 16 amino acids. CDR3 in amino acids: CASSGEVAGGRETQYF. CDR3 DNA sequence: TGTGCCAGCAGTGGGGAGGTAGCGGGGGGGCGGGAGACCCAGTACTTC. The whole variable domain, filled in from reference TRBV2 and TRBJ2-5, reads EPEVTQTPSHQVTQMGQEVILRCVPISNHLYFYWYRQILGQKVEFLVSFYNNEISEKSEIFDDQFSVERPDGSNFTLKIRSTKLEDSAMYFCASSGEVAGGRETQYFGPGTRLLVL.

The chain carries TRBV25-1 and TRBJ1-2; TRBD1 is a possible D gene (6 bases). This CDR3 has 17 amino acids. Per the germline V gene, CDR1 is MGHDK and CDR2 is SYGVNS. The V end lost 6 bases, the J end lost 8 bases, and 28 bases lay between the germline ends. The CDR3 spells CASSAPGGGRFALGYTF. The DNA of the CDR3 is TGTGCCAGCAGCGCTCCCGGGGGGGGGCGTTTTGCTTTGGGCTACACCTTC.

This sequence joins TRBV29-1 and TRBJ2-5; D perhaps matches TRBD1 (6 bases). Germline values: CDR1 SQVTM, CDR2 ANQGSEA. The CDR3 spans 13 residues. With 7 bases removed from V and 2 bases from J, the gap between germline ends came to 14 bases. The CDR3 is CSGEAGQQETQYF. The CDR3 bases are TGCAGCGGAGAAGCTGGACAGCAAGAGACCCAGTACTTC.

This chain connects TRBV7-9 to TRBJ1-4; weak D call: TRBD1 (6 bases). The germline V gene has CDR1 SEHNR and CDR2 FQNEAQ (reference sequence). The CDR3 is 15 amino acids. With 5 bases removed from V and 4 bases from J, the gap between germline ends came to 14 bases. The DNA of the CDR3 is TGTGCCAGCAGCCTACGGGACATTAATAATGAAAAACTGTTTTTT. Encoded protein: CASSLRDINNEKLFF.

This clone occurred once. The rearrangement joins TRBV5-1 to TRBJ2-7, with a tentative D call TRBD1 (6 bases). The CDR3 sequence is 15 residues long. Germline loops: CDR1 SGHRS, CDR2 YFSETQ. The V end was cut by 0 bases, the J end by 2 bases, with 12 bases between. In DNA, the CDR3 is TGCGCCAGCAGCTTGGATCCAGGGGAAACCTACGAGCAGTACGTC. As protein: CASSLDPGETYEQYV.

The rearrangement joins TRBV5-1 to TRBJ2-5, with 8 bases aligning to TRBD2. Germline V CDR1 and CDR2: SGHRS, YFSETQ. There are 16 residues in the CDR3. J gave up 5 bases and V 0 bases, and 9 bases lay outside the gene matches. In DNA form, the CDR3 reads TGCGCCAGCAGCTTGGCCGTAGCGGGGATATTGGAGACCCAGTACTTC. It yields the protein CASSLAVAGILETQYF.

This chain links TRBV4-1 with TRBJ2-3, with D unresolved. The CDR3 covers 11 residues. Germline lookup yields CDR1 MGHRA and CDR2 YSYEKL. V was trimmed by 5 bases and J by 4 bases, leaving 4 bases between them. For the CDR3, the DNA is TGCGCCAGCAGCTACTCAGATACGCAGTATTTT. Protein: CASSYSDTQYF.

The DNA for the CDR3 is TGTGCCAGCAGCGCGACGGCATTCACAGATACGCAGTATTTT. Protein sequence: CASSATAFTDTQYF. V usage is TRBV7-7 and J usage is TRBJ2-3, with D hard to call. Trimming removed 5 bases from V and 2 bases from J, with 11 bases in between. CDR1 and CDR2 (germline): SSHAT, FNYEAQ (reference sequence). The CDR3 sequence is 14 residues long.

This chain uses TRBV6-5 with TRBJ2-7, with TRBD1 matching 9 bases. CDR3 length equals 16 residues. Germline CDR1 MNHEY, CDR2 SVGAGI. V trimming: 2 bases; J trimming: 4 bases; junction bases outside the gene matches: 9. Here the CDR3 reads CASSYGAGTGRYEQYF. The CDR3 nucleotides are TGTGCCAGCAGTTACGGGGCCGGGACAGGGCGGTACGAGCAGTACTTC.

The V call is TRBV7-2, the J call TRBJ1-1; D possibly corresponds to TRBD1 (6 bases). This CDR3 has 14 residues. The germline V and J ends were trimmed by 4 bases and 3 bases, with 12 bases remaining between them. CDR1 is SGHTA and CDR2 is FQGNSA in the germline V gene. The CDR3, as DNA: TGTGCCAGCAGCTCTCAGGCAGGGGACACTGAAGCTTTCTTT. This gives the protein CASSSQAGDTEAFF.

This clone was seen once. The chain links TRBV21-1 to TRBJ2-2; TRBD1 is the table's D call and was not checked against the DNA. TRBV21-1 is termed a pseudogene. The length of the CDR3 is 14 residues. CDR3 region: CASSRGSLTGELFF. The DNA of the CDR3 is TGTGCCAGCAGCAGGGGCAGCCTCACCGGGGAGCTGTTTTTT.

This clone has a single count. The rearrangement links TRBV9 to TRBJ2-3, with TRBD2 as a possible D gene (5 bases). The CDR3 extends over 15 amino acids. Between the trimmed V and J ends, which lost 1 base and 2 bases, there was a span of 11 bases. Looked up from germline, CDR1 is SGDLS and CDR2 is YYNGEE. In DNA form, the CDR3 reads TGTGCCAGCAGCGTATTACGGGGAACCACAGATACGCAGTATTTT. It yields the protein CASSVLRGTTDTQYF.

J is TRBJ2-3 and V is TRBV5-1; D unresolved. The length of the CDR3 is 12 residues. CDR1 and CDR2 (germline): SGHRS, YFSETQ. With 4 bases removed from V and 0 bases from J, the gap between germline ends came to 3 bases. DNA for the CDR3: TGCGCCAGCAGCGCAAGCACAGATACGCAGTATTTT. It yields the protein CASSASTDTQYF. Using reference TRBV5-1 and TRBJ2-3 for the parts outside the CDR3, the full variable domain is KAGVTQTPRYLIKTRGQQVTLSCSPISGHRSVSWYQQTPGQGLQFLFEYFSETQRNKGNFPGRFSGRQFSNSRSEMNVSTLELGDSALYLCASSASTDTQYFGPGTRLTVL.

V and J are TRBV28 and TRBJ1-4; tentative D call: TRBD1 (5 bases). The V end lost 7 bases, the J end lost 5 bases, and 17 bases lay between the germline ends. Germline CDR1 reads MDHEN; CDR2 reads SYDVKM. The CDR3 consists of 15 residues. CDR3 sequence: CASTLWGRGNEKLFF. The CDR3 DNA follows: TGTGCCAGCACCCTCTGGGGGAGAGGGAATGAAAAACTGTTTTTT.

The rearrangement links TRBV5-1 to TRBJ1-4; TRBD1 is a possible D gene (5 bases). CDR3 length: 13 residues. Germline V CDR1 and CDR2: SGHRS, YFSETQ. Trimming stripped 5 bases from V and 8 bases from J, with 13 bases between. The CDR3 sequence is CASSWGGEEKLFF. As DNA, the CDR3 is TGCGCCAGCAGTTGGGGGGGTGAGGAAAAACTGTTTTTT.

The gene calls are TRBV18 and TRBJ2-1; no reliable D call. With 2 bases removed from V and 10 bases from J, the gap between germline ends came to 12 bases. The CDR3 length is 13 residues. The germline V gene encodes CDR1 KGHSH and CDR2 LQKENI. The CDR3 region is CASSPYVVTEQFF. CDR3 nucleotides: TGTGCCAGCTCACCATACGTCGTAACCGAGCAGTTCTTC.

The rearrangement links TRBV6-5 to TRBJ1-1; maybe TRBD1 (6 bases). CDR3 size: 14 residues. Germline values: CDR1 MNHEY, CDR2 SVGAGI. The CDR3 nucleotides are TGTGCGACGCGTGGGGGCATCGTGAACACTGAAGCTTTCTTT. This codes for CATRGGIVNTEAFF.

In this sample, this clone turned up once. CDR3 nucleotides: TGTGCCAGCTCACCTGGACGGGGAAAGAATTCACCCCTCCACTTT. It codes for CASSPGRGKNSPLHF. This chain links TRBV18 with TRBJ1-6; D remains ambiguous. V was clipped by 3 bases and J by 7 bases, with 13 bases between them. This CDR3 spans 15 amino acids. Germline CDR1 and CDR2: KGHSH and LQKENI.

The rearrangement uses TRBV11-2 and TRBJ2-3; 7 bases fit TRBD1. The CDR3 contains 15 residues. The germline V gene has CDR1 SGHAT and CDR2 FQNNGV. The V and J ends lost 0 bases and 4 bases, in that order; junction bases with no gene match: 4. For the CDR3, the DNA is TGTGCCAGCAGCTTAGATCCCGGGACAGCAGATACGCAGTATTTT. Its translation: CASSLDPGTADTQYF.